The 20 T cell receptor beta chains presented below share a single source sample, sequenced in a study of T cells in Graves' hyperthyroidism and ophthalmopathy. Amplification of TCR beta CDR3 regions was performed using RNA transcripts as template. HTBI primers drove first-round RT-PCR of the TCR CDR3. TCRdb re-called the multiplex PCR reads with MiXCR, one entry per CDR3 protein. This table holds hundreds of thousands of distinct CDR3 sequences, around 15% found once. Material: blood. These receptors originate from a middle-aged woman with Graves' ophthalmopathy.

In this sample, this clonotype turned up many times. The chain employs TRBV6-1 and TRBJ2-7; 8 bases are a match to TRBD1. Germline V lookup: CDR1 MNHNS, CDR2 SASEGT. J lost 5 bases, V lost 5 bases, and 8 bases had no gene match. The CDR3 has 14 amino acids. DNA for the CDR3: TGTGCCAGCAGTCCCTGGGACAGGAGGAACGAGCAGTACTTC. Amino acids: CASSPWDRRNEQYF.

This clonotype was observed a few times. The rearrangement joins TRBV28 to TRBJ2-7, with D hard to call. There are 13 residues in the CDR3. The germline V and J ends were trimmed by 6 bases and 0 bases, with 9 bases remaining between them. Germline CDR1 and CDR2: MDHEN and SYDVKM. The CDR3 here is CASRSLSSYEQYF. The CDR3 DNA follows: TGTGCCAGCAGATCCCTAAGCTCCTACGAGCAGTACTTC.

This clonotype was found many times. The CDR3 loop is CASQVQGVDTEAFF. The CDR3 DNA follows: TGTGCCAGCCAAGTCCAAGGAGTGGACACTGAAGCTTTCTTT. The chain links TRBV3-1 to TRBJ1-1, with D uncertain. The germline V and J ends were trimmed by 8 bases and 3 bases, with 16 bases remaining between them. This CDR3 is 14 amino acids long. Per germline, CDR1 LGHDT and CDR2 YNNKEL (reference sequence).

Note on this clonotype: This may arise from a read error, as a much more abundant clone is one base away. The CDR3 spells CRARDTNRDRSYGYTF. The DNA of the CDR3 is TGCAGAGCTAGAGATACCAACCGGGACAGGAGCTATGGCTACACCTTC. This chain connects TRBV20-1 to TRBJ1-2, with TRBD1 identical over 8 bases. The CDR3 sequence is 16 residues long. Germline V CDR1 and CDR2: DFQATT, SNEGSKA (reference sequence).

This clonotype was seen a handful of times. The chain employs TRBV9 and TRBJ1-1; D unclear. V lost 4 bases to trimming and J lost 0 bases, with 13 bases between them. The CDR3 has 15 residues. In germline, CDR1 is SGDLS, CDR2 YYNGEE. The CDR3 coding sequence is TGTGCCAGCAGCCTCCGTGGAGGTATGAACACTGAAGCTTTCTTT. It translates to CASSLRGGMNTEAFF.

This clonotype was seen a handful of times. The chain recombines TRBV4-1 with TRBJ2-1, with D unresolved. Germline V gene sequence: CDR1 MGHRA, CDR2 YSYEKL. Trimming pared 3 bases from V and 4 bases from J, leaving 10 bases between. The CDR3 extends over 14 amino acids. As DNA, the CDR3 is TGCGCCAGCAGCCAGGTTCCCCTTTACAATGAGCAGTTCTTC. Its translation: CASSQVPLYNEQFF.

This clonotype appeared many times. The chain recombines TRBV12-3 or TRBV12-4 with TRBJ2-1; TRBD2 agrees at 12 bases. Trimming at V came to 7 bases and at J to 5 bases, leaving 6 bases not matched to a gene. CDR3 length: 15 residues. CDR3 residues: CASTRGLAGDNEQFF. CDR3 DNA sequence: TGTGCCAGCACCAGGGGACTAGCGGGCGACAATGAGCAGTTCTTC.

This clonotype came up many times. The genes are TRBV11-2 and TRBJ2-1; 9 bases agree with TRBD1. J gave up 8 bases and V 5 bases, and 4 bases lay outside the gene matches. The CDR3 has 13 residues. From germline, CDR1 is SGHAT and CDR2 FQNNGV. DNA of the CDR3: TGTGCCAGCAGCGCGGACAGGGGCGATGAGCAGTTCTTC. Its protein is CASSADRGDEQFF.

This clonotype was picked up a small number of times. The V and J genes are TRBV11-2 and TRBJ1-3; a weak D match, TRBD1 (6 bases). The CDR3 length is 14 residues. V lost 6 bases and J 2 bases, leaving 11 bases between the germline ends. Germline CDR1 SGHAT, CDR2 FQNNGV. CDR3 amino acids: CASSWGAPGNTIYF. CDR3 coding DNA: TGTGCCAGCAGTTGGGGGGCCCCTGGAAACACCATATATTTT.

This clonotype occurred a few times. The V and J genes are TRBV6-1 and TRBJ1-1; no clear D gene. Germline assignment: CDR1 MNHNS and CDR2 SASEGT. There are 13 residues in the CDR3. Trimming left V 4 bases short and J 11 bases short, with 17 bases between. The CDR3, as DNA: TGTGCCAGCAGTGGGTGGCCTATTGAATTCGCTTTCTTT. Translation gives CASSGWPIEFAFF.

This clonotype was observed a few times. This chain's CDR3 is CALRKGVTEAFF. CDR3 sequence (DNA): TGTGCCTTGAGGAAGGGAGTCACTGAAGCTTTCTTT. The chain combines TRBV30 with TRBJ1-1, with D unresolved. This CDR3 has 12 residues. The germline V gene encodes CDR1 GTSNPN and CDR2 SVGIG (reference sequence). V was clipped by 7 bases and J by 4 bases, with 13 bases between them. Looking up the rest from reference TRBV30 and TRBJ1-1 gives the full variable domain: SQTIHQWPATLVQPVGSPLSLECTVEGTSNPNLYWYRQAAGRGLQLLFYSVGIGQISSEVPQNLSASRPQDRQFILSSKKLLLSDSGFYLCALRKGVTEAFFGQGTRLTVV.

This clonotype has a handful of counts. The rearrangement links TRBV12-3 or TRBV12-4 to TRBJ1-1, with TRBD1 matching 7 bases. With V trimmed by 6 bases and J by 7 bases, 8 bases remained unmatched. CDR3 length: 13 residues. The CDR3 sequence: CASSLGTAVEAFF. DNA of the CDR3: TGTGCCAGCAGCCTCGGGACAGCCGTTGAAGCTTTCTTT.

As to this clonotype: One end of the junction fails to match germline, which may point to a read error. The V call is TRBV3-1, the J call TRBJ1-1; TRBD1 might be the D (6 bases). The germline V gene has CDR1 LGHDT and CDR2 YNNKEL (reference sequence). The CDR3 spans 13 residues. The CDR3 region is CVSSQDYREQAFF. The DNA of the CDR3 is TGTGTCAGCAGCCAAGATTACAGGGAGCAAGCTTTCTTT.

This clonotype occurred a few times. The chain carries TRBV2 and TRBJ2-3, with 7 bases lining up with TRBD2. Germline CDR1 is SNHLY and CDR2 is FYNNEI. J was trimmed by 4 bases and V by 8 bases; bases with no gene match: 21. The length of the CDR3 is 18 residues. The CDR3: CASSRERSGPLGSDTQYF. CDR3 nucleotides: TGTGCCAGCTCGCGGGAGAGATCGGGGCCTTTGGGGTCAGATACGCAGTATTTT.

This clonotype was seen ten or more times. The rearrangement links TRBV6-2 or TRBV6-3 to TRBJ2-1; a weak D match, TRBD1 (5 bases). This CDR3 contains 14 residues. V was trimmed by 2 bases and J by 6 bases, leaving 11 bases between them. Germline V gene lookup returns CDR1 MNHEY and CDR2 SVGEGT. The CDR3 is CASSYTDSSNEQFF. The CDR3 bases are TGTGCCAGCAGTTACACTGACAGCTCCAATGAGCAGTTCTTC.

In this sample, this clonotype turned up a few times. The chain recombines TRBV2 with TRBJ2-2; D might be TRBD1 (7 bases). Germline assignment: CDR1 SNHLY and CDR2 FYNNEI. Trimming shortened V by 10 bases and J by 5 bases, and 14 bases separated the two germline ends. The CDR3 loop spans 13 amino acids. Here the CDR3 reads CAIRGAGTGELFF. CDR3 sequence (DNA): TGTGCCATCAGGGGGGCCGGTACCGGGGAGCTGTTTTTT.

In this sample, this clonotype turned up a few times. This rearrangement joins TRBV3-1 to TRBJ1-4; D might be TRBD1 (6 bases). Trimming left V 5 bases short and J 10 bases short, with 29 bases between. The CDR3 sequence is 18 residues long. Germline CDR1 and CDR2: LGHDT and YNNKEL (reference sequence). CDR3: CASSNSWGDEGGFGKLFF. For the CDR3, the DNA is TGTGCCAGCAGCAACTCGTGGGGAGACGAGGGGGGGTTTGGAAAACTGTTTTTT.

This clonotype was seen at least ten times. The chain has TRBV12-3 or TRBV12-4 and TRBJ2-1; 8 bases are a match to TRBD2. CDR3 length: 17 residues. After removal of 6 bases from V and 5 bases from J, the junction contained 15 bases not matched to a gene. CDR3 in DNA: TGTGCCAGCAGCCTCACCACCGTGGTAGCGGGGAACAATGAGCAGTTCTTC. Translating gives CASSLTTVVAGNNEQFF.

This clonotype came up many times. The chain carries TRBV20-1 and TRBJ2-3, with a weak D call TRBD2 (7 bases). CDR3 length: 15 amino acids. The V gene lost 4 bases and the J gene lost 2 bases, with 16 bases spanning the gap. Looked up from germline, CDR1 is DFQATT and CDR2 is SNEGSKA (reference sequence). The CDR3 is CSATGPGGPTDTQYF. The CDR3 DNA is TGCAGTGCTACGGGTCCGGGGGGCCCCACAGATACGCAGTATTTT.

This clonotype was seen at least ten times. The rearrangement uses TRBV20-1 and TRBJ2-7, with D maybe TRBD2 (5 bases). This CDR3 spans 13 amino acids. V was cut by 1 base and J by 2 bases, with 9 bases left in between. The germline V gene has CDR1 DFQATT and CDR2 SNEGSKA (reference sequence). The CDR3: CSARAGIAYEQYF. CDR3 bases: TGCAGTGCTAGAGCCGGGATAGCCTACGAGCAGTACTTC.